The rows below give T cell receptor beta chains drawn from one sample of a study of T-cell reconstitution after alpha-beta-depleted transplantation in children. TCRdb called the PCR reads again in MiXCR, with one record for every CDR3 protein. The data contain about 360,000 distinct CDR3 sequences, 10% to 15% of them singletons. The sequences come from PBMCs, collected from the stem cell graft. These receptors came from a human donor who donated a stem cell graft to a child with Fanconi anemia. Each CDR3 is given without its conserved first and last residue. Each record gives: V gene, CDR3 length, J gene, CDR3 protein.

v_gene: TRBV10-3; len: 9; j_gene: TRBJ1-1; CDR3aa: AIGTNTEAF
v_gene: TRBV7-2; len: 15; j_gene: TRBJ2-1; CDR3aa: ASSPPGLAGGYNEQF
v_gene: TRBV4-3; len: 16; j_gene: TRBJ2-2; CDR3aa: ASSQDGVSRGGTGELF
v_gene: TRBV5-1; len: 15; j_gene: TRBJ2-5; CDR3aa: ASSSTSGGLKGETQY
v_gene: TRBV5-4; len: 13; j_gene: TRBJ2-1; CDR3aa: ASSLRTGQYNEQF
v_gene: TRBV28; len: 18; j_gene: TRBJ2-6; CDR3aa: ASRSLGGGGRNSGANVLT
v_gene: TRBV20-1; len: 11; j_gene: TRBJ1-1; CDR3aa: SARDSLLTEAF
v_gene: TRBV29-1; len: 10; j_gene: TRBJ1-3; CDR3aa: SVSRGGNTIY
v_gene: TRBV4-1; len: 16; j_gene: TRBJ2-6; CDR3aa: ASSQEGTRSAGANVLT
v_gene: TRBV29-1; len: 10; j_gene: TRBJ1-2; CDR3aa: SAGQGFLGYT
v_gene: TRBV5-6; len: 14; j_gene: TRBJ2-3; CDR3aa: ASSRLARGRADTQY
v_gene: TRBV13; len: 14; j_gene: TRBJ1-1; CDR3aa: ASSLQGAGMNTEAF
v_gene: TRBV7-9; len: 12; j_gene: TRBJ2-1; CDR3aa: ASSSGGPYNEQF
v_gene: TRBV29-1; len: 10; j_gene: TRBJ2-3; CDR3aa: SVEDGTDTQY
v_gene: TRBV20-1; len: 12; j_gene: TRBJ2-1; CDR3aa: SAGLAGAGGEQF
v_gene: TRBV5-1; len: 12; j_gene: TRBJ2-3; CDR3aa: ASSVRQGVDTQY
v_gene: TRBV4-3; len: 14; j_gene: TRBJ2-5; CDR3aa: ASSQDFGQGWETQY
v_gene: TRBV2; len: 9; j_gene: TRBJ1-1; CDR3aa: ASSELTEAF
v_gene: TRBV5-6; len: 13; j_gene: TRBJ2-1; CDR3aa: ASSLVLLPYNEQF
v_gene: TRBV7-9; len: 12; j_gene: TRBJ2-7; CDR3aa: ASSSTSGDNEQY
v_gene: TRBV7-9; len: 13; j_gene: TRBJ2-3; CDR3aa: ASSSQGQGTDTQY
v_gene: TRBV20-1; len: 15; j_gene: TRBJ1-3; CDR3aa: CARDEGGLTSGNTIY
v_gene: TRBV12-3/TRBV12-4; len: 11; j_gene: TRBJ2-7; CDR3aa: ASRPQTSYEQY
v_gene: TRBV12-3/TRBV12-4; len: 12; j_gene: TRBJ1-4; CDR3aa: ASSFHPSTMELF
v_gene: TRBV20-1; len: 11; j_gene: TRBJ2-3; CDR3aa: SAPTFGGDTQY
v_gene: TRBV5-4; len: 13; j_gene: TRBJ1-2; CDR3aa: ASSQSGGRSYGYT
v_gene: TRBV20-1; len: 12; j_gene: TRBJ1-6; CDR3aa: SAREGFYNSPLH
v_gene: TRBV7-8; len: 13; j_gene: TRBJ1-3; CDR3aa: ASSREPGRGNTIY
v_gene: TRBV5-1; len: 13; j_gene: TRBJ2-1; CDR3aa: ASRLTPLRQGEQF
v_gene: TRBV30; len: 12; j_gene: TRBJ2-1; CDR3aa: AWSVRVAEDEQF